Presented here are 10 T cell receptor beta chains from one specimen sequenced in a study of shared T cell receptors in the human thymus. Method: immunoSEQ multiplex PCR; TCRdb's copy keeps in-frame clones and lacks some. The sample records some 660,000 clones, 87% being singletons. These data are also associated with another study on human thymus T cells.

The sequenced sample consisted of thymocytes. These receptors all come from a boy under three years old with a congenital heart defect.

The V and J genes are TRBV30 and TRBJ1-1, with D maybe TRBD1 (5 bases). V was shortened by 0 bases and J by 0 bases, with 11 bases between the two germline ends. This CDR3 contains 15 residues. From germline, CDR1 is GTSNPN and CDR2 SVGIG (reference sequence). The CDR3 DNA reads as TGTGCCTGGAGTGTACAGGCGGGAGTGAACACTGAAGCTTTCTTT. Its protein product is CAWSVQAGVNTEAFF.

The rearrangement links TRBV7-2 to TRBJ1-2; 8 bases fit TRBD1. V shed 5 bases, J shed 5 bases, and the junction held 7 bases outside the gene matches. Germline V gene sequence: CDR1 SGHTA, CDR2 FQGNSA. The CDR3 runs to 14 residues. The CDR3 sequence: CASSLDRGVYGYTF. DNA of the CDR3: TGTGCCAGCAGCCTTGACAGGGGCGTTTATGGCTACACCTTC.

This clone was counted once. CDR3 bases: TGTGCCAGCAGCTTGAAGGAGAGGGAAAGGGAGACCCAGTACTTC. Its translation is CASSLKERERETQYF. The chain couples TRBV5-4 to TRBJ2-5, with D perhaps matching TRBD2 (5 bases). V was clipped by 1 base and J by 5 bases, with 15 bases between them. CDR3 length equals 15 residues. CDR1 is SGHNT and CDR2 is YYREEE in the germline V gene (reference sequence). The full variable domain, its missing parts supplied by reference TRBV5-4 and TRBJ2-5, is ETGVTQSPTHLIKTRGQQVTLRCSSQSGHNTVSWYQQALGQGPQFIFQYYREEENGRGNFPPRFSGLQFPNYSSELNVNALELDDSALYLCASSLKERERETQYFGPGTRLLVL.

The CDR3 spells CASSPRTGKETQYF. The CDR3 DNA sequence: TGTGCCAGCTCCCCCAGGACAGGGAAAGAGACCCAGTACTTC. The rearrangement links TRBV18 to TRBJ2-5, with 8 bases matching TRBD1. Trimming at V came to 6 bases and at J to 3 bases, leaving 6 bases not matched to a gene. In germline, CDR1 is KGHSH, CDR2 LQKENI. This CDR3 has 14 residues.

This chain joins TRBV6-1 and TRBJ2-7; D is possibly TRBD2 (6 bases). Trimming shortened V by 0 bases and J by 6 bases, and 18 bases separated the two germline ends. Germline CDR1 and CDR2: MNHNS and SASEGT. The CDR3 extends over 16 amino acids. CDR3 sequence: CASSEAREVSCSEQYF. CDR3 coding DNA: TGTGCCAGCAGTGAAGCGAGGGAGGTGAGTTGTTCCGAGCAGTACTTC.

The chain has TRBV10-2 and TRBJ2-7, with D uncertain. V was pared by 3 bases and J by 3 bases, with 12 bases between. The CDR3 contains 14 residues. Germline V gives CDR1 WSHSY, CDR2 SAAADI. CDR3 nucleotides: TGCGCCAGCAGTGATAGCCCGTCGGTCTACGAGCAGTACTTC. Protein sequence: CASSDSPSVYEQYF.

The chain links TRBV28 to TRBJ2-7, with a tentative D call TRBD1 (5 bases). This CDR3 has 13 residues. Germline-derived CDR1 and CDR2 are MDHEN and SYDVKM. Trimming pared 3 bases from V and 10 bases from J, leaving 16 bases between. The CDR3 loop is CASSLIDSYSQYF. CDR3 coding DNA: TGTGCCAGCAGTTTGATTGACAGTTACAGTCAGTACTTC.

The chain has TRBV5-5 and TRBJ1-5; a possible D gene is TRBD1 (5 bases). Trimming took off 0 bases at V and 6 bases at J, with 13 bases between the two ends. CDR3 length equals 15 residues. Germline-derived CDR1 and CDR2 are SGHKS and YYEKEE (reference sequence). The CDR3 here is CASSLDQAGVQPQHF. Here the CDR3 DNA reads TGTGCCAGCAGCTTGGACCAAGCGGGGGTTCAGCCCCAGCATTTT.

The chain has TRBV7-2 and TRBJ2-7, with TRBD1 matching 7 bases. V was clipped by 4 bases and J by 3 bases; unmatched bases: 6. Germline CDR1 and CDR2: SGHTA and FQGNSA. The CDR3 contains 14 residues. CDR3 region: CASSYGQVNYEQYF. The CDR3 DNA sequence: TGTGCCAGCAGCTACGGACAGGTTAACTACGAGCAGTACTTC.

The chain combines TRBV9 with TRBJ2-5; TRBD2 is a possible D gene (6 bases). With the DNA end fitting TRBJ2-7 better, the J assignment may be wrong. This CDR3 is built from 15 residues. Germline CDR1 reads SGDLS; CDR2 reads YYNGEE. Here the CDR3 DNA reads TGTGCCAGCAGCGTAGGAAAAAACGGGGGTTACGAGCAGTACTTC. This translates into CASSVGKNGGYEQYF.